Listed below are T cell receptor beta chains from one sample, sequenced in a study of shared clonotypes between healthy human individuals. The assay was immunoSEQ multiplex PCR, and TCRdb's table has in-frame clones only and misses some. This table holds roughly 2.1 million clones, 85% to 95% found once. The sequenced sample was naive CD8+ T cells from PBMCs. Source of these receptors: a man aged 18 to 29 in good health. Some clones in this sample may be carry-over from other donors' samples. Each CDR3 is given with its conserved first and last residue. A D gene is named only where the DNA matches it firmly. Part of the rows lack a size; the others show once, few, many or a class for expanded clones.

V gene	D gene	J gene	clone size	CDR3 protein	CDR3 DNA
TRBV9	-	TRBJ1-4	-	CASSEGWTITNEKLFF	TGTGCCAGCAGCGAGGGTTGGACGATAACTAATGAAAAACTGTTTTTT
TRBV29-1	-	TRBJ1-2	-	CSVERLKDDYYGYTF	TGCAGCGTTGAAAGGTTAAAGGACGACTACTATGGCTACACCTTC
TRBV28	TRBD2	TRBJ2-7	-	CASSLGSGSHEQYF	TGTGCCAGCAGTTTGGGTAGCGGGAGCCACGAGCAGTACTTC
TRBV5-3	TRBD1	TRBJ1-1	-	CARSPDRGIKAFF	TGTGCCAGAAGTCCCGACAGGGGGATTAAAGCTTTCTTT
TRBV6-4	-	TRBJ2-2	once	CASSDGTGELFF	TGTGCCAGCAGTGATGGCACCGGGGAGCTGTTTTTT
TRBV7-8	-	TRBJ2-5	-	CASSFPSIGEETQYF	TGTGCCAGCAGCTTCCCATCGATTGGGGAAGAGACCCAGTACTTC
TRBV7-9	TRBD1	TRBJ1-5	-	CASSPDRDSLGGQPQHF	TGTGCCAGCAGCCCCGACCGGGACAGTCTGGGGGGTCAGCCCCAGCATTTT
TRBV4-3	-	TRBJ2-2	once	CASSQGGGTSGELFF	TGCGCCAGCAGCCAAGGGGGCGGGACATCCGGGGAGCTGTTTTTT
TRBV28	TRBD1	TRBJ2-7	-	CASSSPTGVLSYEQYF	TGTGCCAGCAGTTCCCCGACAGGGGTCCTATCCTACGAGCAGTACTTC
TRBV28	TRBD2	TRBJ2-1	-	CASSLHLAGLSYNEQFF	TGTGCCAGCAGTCTCCACCTAGCGGGCCTCTCCTACAATGAGCAGTTCTTC
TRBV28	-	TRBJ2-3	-	CASSFGRDSTDTQYF	TGTGCCAGCAGTTTCGGGCGGGATAGCACAGATACGCAGTATTTT
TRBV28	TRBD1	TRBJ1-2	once	CASSFSTGGNGYTF	TGTGCCAGCAGTTTTTCGACAGGGGGCAATGGCTACACCTTC
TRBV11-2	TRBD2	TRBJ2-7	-	CASSFGGGLYEQYF	TGTGCCAGCAGCTTTGGCGGGGGGCTTTACGAGCAGTACTTC
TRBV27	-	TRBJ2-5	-	CASMLLGQGETQYF	TGTGCCAGCATGCTTCTGGGGCAGGGAGAGACCCAGTACTTC
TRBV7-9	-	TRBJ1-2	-	CASSRSGDGYTF	TGTGCCAGCAGCCGTAGTGGAGATGGCTACACCTTC
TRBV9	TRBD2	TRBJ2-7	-	CASSVGLAASSLHSYEQYF	TGTGCCAGCAGCGTGGGACTAGCGGCTTCATCTCTCCACTCCTACGAGCAGTACTTC
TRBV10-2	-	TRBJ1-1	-	CASSESPGIVGAEAFF	TGCGCCAGCAGTGAGTCCCCAGGGATTGTGGGAGCTGAAGCTTTCTTT
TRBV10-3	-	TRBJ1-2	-	CAISEELSPRGYTF	TGTGCCATCAGTGAGGAACTCTCCCCGAGGGGCTACACCTTC
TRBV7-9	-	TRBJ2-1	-	CASSRRGSPFNEQFF	TGTGCCAGCAGCCGCAGGGGATCTCCGTTCAATGAGCAGTTCTTC
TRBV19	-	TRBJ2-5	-	CASSIWGSETQYF	TGTGCCAGTAGTATATGGGGATCCGAGACCCAGTACTTC
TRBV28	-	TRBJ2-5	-	CASSAVVEETQYF	TGTGCCAGCAGTGCAGTCGTGGAAGAGACCCAGTACTTC
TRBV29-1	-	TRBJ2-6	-	CSVGGTYDSGANVLTF	TGCAGCGTTGGTGGGACATATGATTCTGGGGCCAACGTCCTGACTTTC
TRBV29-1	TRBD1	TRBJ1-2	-	CSVTGTGGIFNYGYTF	TGCAGCGTCACCGGGACAGGGGGGATATTCAACTATGGCTACACCTTC
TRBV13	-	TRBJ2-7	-	CASSFSRSYEQYF	TGTGCCAGCAGCTTCAGTCGCTCCTACGAGCAGTACTTC
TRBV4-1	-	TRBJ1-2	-	CASSQSPRSKWGYTF	TGCGCCAGCAGCCAGTCTCCAAGGTCGAAATGGGGCTACACCTTC
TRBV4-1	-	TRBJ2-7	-	CASSPDIRSNEQYF	TGCGCCAGCAGCCCCGACATACGAAGCAACGAGCAGTACTTC
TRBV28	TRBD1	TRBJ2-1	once	CASSLMTQGDEQFF	TGTGCCAGCAGTTTAATGACCCAGGGGGATGAGCAGTTCTTC
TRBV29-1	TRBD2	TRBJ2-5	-	CSVEPKSGRAILKTQYF	TGCAGCGTTGAACCTAAAAGCGGGAGGGCCATATTGAAGACCCAGTACTTC
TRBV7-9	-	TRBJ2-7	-	CASSFGDGEQYF	TGTGCCAGCAGCTTCGGGGACGGCGAGCAGTACTTC
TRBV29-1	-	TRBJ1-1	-	CSVWGGRQAFF	TGCAGCGTCTGGGGGGGGCGGCAAGCTTTCTTT
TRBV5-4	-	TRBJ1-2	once	CASSLGSPPGLGGYTF	TGTGCCAGCAGCTTGGGATCCCCGCCAGGGTTAGGGGGCTACACCTTC
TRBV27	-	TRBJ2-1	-	CASSLALRGGGGSNEQFF	TGTGCCAGCAGTTTAGCCTTAAGAGGGGGAGGGGGATCAAATGAGCAGTTCTTC
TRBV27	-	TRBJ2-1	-	CASSFVSPGNEQFF	TGTGCCAGCAGTTTTGTGTCCCCGGGCAATGAGCAGTTCTTC
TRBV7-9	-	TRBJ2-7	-	CASSPRAVLEQYF	TGTGCCAGCAGCCCACGGGCGGTCCTCGAGCAGTACTTC
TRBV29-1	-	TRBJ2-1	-	CSVEDLMGFVSYNEQFF	TGCAGCGTTGAAGATCTGATGGGCTTTGTCTCCTACAATGAGCAGTTCTTC
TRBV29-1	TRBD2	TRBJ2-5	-	CSVSAGGGLSGETQYF	TGCAGCGTTTCTGCGGGCGGGGGACTTTCAGGAGAGACCCAGTACTTC
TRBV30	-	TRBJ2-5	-	CAWSARGFSMQETQYF	TGTGCCTGGAGTGCCCGGGGGTTTTCAATGCAAGAGACCCAGTACTTC
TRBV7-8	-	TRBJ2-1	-	CASSLGWTIQGEAEQFF	TGTGCCAGCAGCTTAGGGTGGACTATTCAAGGCGAAGCTGAGCAGTTCTTC
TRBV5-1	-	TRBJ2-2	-	CASSSSENTGELFF	TGCGCCAGCAGCTCGAGCGAAAACACCGGGGAGCTGTTTTTT
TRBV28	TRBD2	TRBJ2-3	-	CASSLSSGREADTQYF	TGTGCCAGCAGTCTTTCTAGCGGGAGAGAAGCAGATACGCAGTATTTT
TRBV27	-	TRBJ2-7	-	CASSPPGREQYF	TGTGCCAGCAGTCCCCCCGGCAGGGAGCAGTACTTC
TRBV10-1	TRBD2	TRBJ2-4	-	CASSDEREVNIQYF	TGCGCCAGCAGCGACGAGCGGGAGGTGAACATTCAGTACTTC
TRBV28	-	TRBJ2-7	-	CASKHARDLSSYEQYF	TGTGCCAGCAAACATGCGCGGGACTTAAGCTCCTACGAGCAGTACTTC
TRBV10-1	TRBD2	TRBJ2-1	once	CASSAPSGRSYNEQFF	TGCGCCAGCAGTGCCCCTAGCGGGAGGTCCTACAATGAGCAGTTCTTC
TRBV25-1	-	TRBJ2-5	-	CASSVSNQETQYF	TGTGCCAGCAGTGTTTCCAACCAAGAGACCCAGTACTTC
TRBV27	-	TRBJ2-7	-	CASSNRDLFYEQYF	TGTGCCAGCAGTAACAGGGATCTATTCTACGAGCAGTACTTC
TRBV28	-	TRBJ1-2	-	CASSPWGLKNYGYTF	TGTGCCAGCAGTCCTTGGGGGCTAAAGAACTATGGCTACACCTTC
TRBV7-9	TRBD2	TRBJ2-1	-	CASSLGGSGNEQFF	TGTGCCAGCAGCTTAGGCGGGAGCGGTAATGAGCAGTTCTTC
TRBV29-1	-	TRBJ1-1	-	CSTSGTTEAFF	TGCAGCACGTCCGGGACCACTGAAGCTTTCTTT
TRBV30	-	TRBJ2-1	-	CAWRYGYGNNEQFF	TGTGCCTGGAGGTACGGCTACGGGAACAATGAGCAGTTCTTC
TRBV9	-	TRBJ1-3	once	CASSGDRSGNTIYF	TGTGCCAGCAGCGGCGACCGTTCTGGAAACACCATATATTTT
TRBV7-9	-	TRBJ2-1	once	CASSPSFERDHEQFF	TGTGCCAGCAGCCCGAGCTTTGAGAGGGATCATGAGCAGTTCTTC
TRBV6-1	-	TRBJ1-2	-	CASSLGPDGYTF	TGTGCCAGCAGCCTGGGCCCCGATGGCTACACCTTC
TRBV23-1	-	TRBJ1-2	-	CASSQSTEGYGYTF	TGCGCCAGCAGTCAATCCACAGAGGGCTATGGCTACACCTTC
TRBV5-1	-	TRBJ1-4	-	CASSQDRRNEKLFF	TGCGCCAGCAGCCAGGACAGAAGGAATGAAAAACTGTTTTTT
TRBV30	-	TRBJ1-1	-	CAWSVVLTEAFF	TGTGCCTGGAGTGTAGTTCTGACTGAAGCTTTCTTT
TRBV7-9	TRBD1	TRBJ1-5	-	CASSLGKGQGEQPQHF	TGTGCCAGCAGCTTAGGAAAAGGACAGGGGGAACAGCCCCAGCATTTT
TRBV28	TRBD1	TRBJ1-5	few	CASSLRAGGSQPQHF	TGTGCCAGCAGTTTACGGGCAGGGGGCAGCCAGCCCCAGCATTTT